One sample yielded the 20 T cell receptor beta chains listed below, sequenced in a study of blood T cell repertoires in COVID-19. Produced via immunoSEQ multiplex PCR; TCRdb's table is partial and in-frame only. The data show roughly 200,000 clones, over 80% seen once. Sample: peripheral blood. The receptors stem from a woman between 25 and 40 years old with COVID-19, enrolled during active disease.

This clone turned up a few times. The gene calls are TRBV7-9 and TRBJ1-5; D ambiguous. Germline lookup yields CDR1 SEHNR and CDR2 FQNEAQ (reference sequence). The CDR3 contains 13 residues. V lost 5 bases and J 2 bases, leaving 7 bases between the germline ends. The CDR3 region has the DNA TGTGCCAGCAGCGCCAGTGGCAATCAGCCCCAGCATTTT. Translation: CASSASGNQPQHF.

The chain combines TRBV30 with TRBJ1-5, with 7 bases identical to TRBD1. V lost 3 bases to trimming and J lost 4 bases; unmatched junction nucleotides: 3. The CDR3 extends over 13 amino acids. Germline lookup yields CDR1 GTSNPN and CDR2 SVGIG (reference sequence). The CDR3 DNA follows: TGTGCCTGGAGCCTACAGGGGAATCAGCCCCAGCATTTT. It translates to CAWSLQGNQPQHF. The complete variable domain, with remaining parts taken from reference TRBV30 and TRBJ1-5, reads SQTIHQWPATLVQPVGSPLSLECTVEGTSNPNLYWYRQAAGRGLQLLFYSVGIGQISSEVPQNLSASRPQDRQFILSSKKLLLSDSGFYLCAWSLQGNQPQHFGDGTRLSIL.

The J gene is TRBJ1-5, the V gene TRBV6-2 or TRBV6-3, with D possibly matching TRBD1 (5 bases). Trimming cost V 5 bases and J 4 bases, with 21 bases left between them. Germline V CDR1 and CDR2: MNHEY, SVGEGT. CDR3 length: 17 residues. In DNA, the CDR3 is TGTGCCAGCAGTGACGGGGGGACTACGAGGGAAAATCAGCCCCAGCATTTT. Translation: CASSDGGTTRENQPQHF.

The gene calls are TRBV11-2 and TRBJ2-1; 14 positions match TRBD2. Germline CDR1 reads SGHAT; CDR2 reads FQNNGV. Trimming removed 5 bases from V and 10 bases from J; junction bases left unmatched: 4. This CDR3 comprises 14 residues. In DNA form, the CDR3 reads TGTGCCAGCAGCCGCGGGACTAGCGGGAGAGAGCAGTTCTTC. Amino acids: CASSRGTSGREQFF. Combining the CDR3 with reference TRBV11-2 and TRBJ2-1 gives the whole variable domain EAGVAQSPRYKIIEKRQSVAFWCNPISGHATLYWYQQILGQGPKLLIQFQNNGVVDDSQLPKDRFSAERLKGVDSTLKIQPAKLEDSAVYLCASSRGTSGREQFFGPGTRLTVL.

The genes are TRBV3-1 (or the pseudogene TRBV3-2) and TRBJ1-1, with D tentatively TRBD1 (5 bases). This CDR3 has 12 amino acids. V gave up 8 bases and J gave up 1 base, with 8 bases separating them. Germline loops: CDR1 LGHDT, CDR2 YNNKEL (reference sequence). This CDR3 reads CASSTANTEAFF. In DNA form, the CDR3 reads TGTGCCAGCTCGACAGCGAACACTGAAGCTTTCTTT.

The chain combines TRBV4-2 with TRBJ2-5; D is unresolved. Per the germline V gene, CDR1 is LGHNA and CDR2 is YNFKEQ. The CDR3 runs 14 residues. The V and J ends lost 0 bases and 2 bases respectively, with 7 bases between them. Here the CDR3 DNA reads TGTGCCAGCAGCCAAGATACGGGTCAAGAGACCCAGTACTTC. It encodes CASSQDTGQETQYF.

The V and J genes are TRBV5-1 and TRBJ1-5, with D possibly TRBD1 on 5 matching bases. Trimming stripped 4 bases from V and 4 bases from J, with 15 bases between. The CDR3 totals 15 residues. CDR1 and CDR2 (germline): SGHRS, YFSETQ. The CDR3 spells CASSRGTGENQPQHF. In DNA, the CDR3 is TGCGCCAGCAGCCGCGGAACAGGTGAGAATCAGCCCCAGCATTTT.

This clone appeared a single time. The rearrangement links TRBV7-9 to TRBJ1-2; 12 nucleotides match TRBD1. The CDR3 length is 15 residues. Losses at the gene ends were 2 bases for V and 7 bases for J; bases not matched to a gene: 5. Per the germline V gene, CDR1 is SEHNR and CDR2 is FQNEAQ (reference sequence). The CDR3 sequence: CASSLLGQGAVGYTF. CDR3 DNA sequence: TGTGCCAGCAGCTTACTGGGACAGGGGGCGGTTGGCTACACCTTC.

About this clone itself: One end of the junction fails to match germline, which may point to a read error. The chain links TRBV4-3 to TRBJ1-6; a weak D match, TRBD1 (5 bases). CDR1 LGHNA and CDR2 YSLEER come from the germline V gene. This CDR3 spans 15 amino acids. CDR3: CASSLGGTADSPLHF. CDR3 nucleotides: TGCGCCAGCAGCCTGGGGGGGACGGCTGATTCTCCCCTCCACTTT.

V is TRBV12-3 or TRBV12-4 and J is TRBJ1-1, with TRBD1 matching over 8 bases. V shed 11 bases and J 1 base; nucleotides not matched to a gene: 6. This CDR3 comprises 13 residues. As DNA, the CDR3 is TGTGCCTCTGGGGACAGGACGAACACTGAAGCTTTCTTT. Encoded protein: CASGDRTNTEAFF.

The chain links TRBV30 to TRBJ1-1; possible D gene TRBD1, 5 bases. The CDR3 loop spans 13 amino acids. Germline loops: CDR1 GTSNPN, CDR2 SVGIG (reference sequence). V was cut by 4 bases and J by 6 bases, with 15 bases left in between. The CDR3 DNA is TGTGCCTGGATAGGAGGGGTCGGCGCTGAAGCTTTCTTT. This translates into CAWIGGVGAEAFF.

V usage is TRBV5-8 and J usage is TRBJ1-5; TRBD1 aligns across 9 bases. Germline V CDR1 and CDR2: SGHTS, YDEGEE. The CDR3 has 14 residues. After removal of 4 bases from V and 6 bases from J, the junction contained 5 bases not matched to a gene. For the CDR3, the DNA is TGTGCCAGCAGCGGGACAGGGAGAGTTCAGCCCCAGCATTTT. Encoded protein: CASSGTGRVQPQHF.

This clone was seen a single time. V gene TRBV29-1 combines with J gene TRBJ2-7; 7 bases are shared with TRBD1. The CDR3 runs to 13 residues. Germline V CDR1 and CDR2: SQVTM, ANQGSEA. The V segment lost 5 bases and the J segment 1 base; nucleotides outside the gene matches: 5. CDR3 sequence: CSVQGDGSYEQYF. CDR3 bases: TGCAGCGTTCAGGGGGACGGATCCTACGAGCAGTACTTC.

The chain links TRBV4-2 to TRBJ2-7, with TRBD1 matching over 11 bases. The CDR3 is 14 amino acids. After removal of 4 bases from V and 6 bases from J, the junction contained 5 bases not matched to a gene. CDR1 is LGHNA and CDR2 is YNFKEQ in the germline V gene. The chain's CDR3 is CASSPGTGGSEQYF. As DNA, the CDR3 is TGTGCCAGCAGCCCGGGGACAGGGGGTTCCGAGCAGTACTTC.

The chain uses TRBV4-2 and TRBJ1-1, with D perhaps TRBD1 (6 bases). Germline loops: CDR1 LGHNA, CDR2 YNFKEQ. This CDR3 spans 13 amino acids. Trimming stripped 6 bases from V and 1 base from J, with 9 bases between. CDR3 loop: CASRRDTNTEAFF. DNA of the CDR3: TGTGCCAGCAGACGGGACACGAACACTGAAGCTTTCTTT.

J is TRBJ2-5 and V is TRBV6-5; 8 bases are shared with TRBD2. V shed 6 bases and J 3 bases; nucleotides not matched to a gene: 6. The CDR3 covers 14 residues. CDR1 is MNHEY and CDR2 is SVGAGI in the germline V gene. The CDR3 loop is CASRSDSGEETQYF. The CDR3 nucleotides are TGTGCCAGCAGATCGGATAGCGGGGAAGAGACCCAGTACTTC.

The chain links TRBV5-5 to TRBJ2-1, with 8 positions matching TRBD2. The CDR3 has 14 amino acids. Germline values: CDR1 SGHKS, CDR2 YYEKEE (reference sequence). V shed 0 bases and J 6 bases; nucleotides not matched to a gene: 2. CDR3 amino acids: CASSLAGTSNEQFF. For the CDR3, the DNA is TGTGCCAGCAGCTTGGCTGGGACTAGCAATGAGCAGTTCTTC.

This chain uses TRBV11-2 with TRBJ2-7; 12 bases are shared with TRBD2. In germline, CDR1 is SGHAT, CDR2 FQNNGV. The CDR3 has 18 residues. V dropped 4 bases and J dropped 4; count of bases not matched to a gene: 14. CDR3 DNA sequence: TGTGCCAGCAGCTCGATCGCTAGGACTAGCGGGACGGTTTACGAGCAGTACTTC. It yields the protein CASSSIARTSGTVYEQYF. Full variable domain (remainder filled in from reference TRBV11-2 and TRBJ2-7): EAGVAQSPRYKIIEKRQSVAFWCNPISGHATLYWYQQILGQGPKLLIQFQNNGVVDDSQLPKDRFSAERLKGVDSTLKIQPAKLEDSAVYLCASSSIARTSGTVYEQYFGPGTRLTVT.

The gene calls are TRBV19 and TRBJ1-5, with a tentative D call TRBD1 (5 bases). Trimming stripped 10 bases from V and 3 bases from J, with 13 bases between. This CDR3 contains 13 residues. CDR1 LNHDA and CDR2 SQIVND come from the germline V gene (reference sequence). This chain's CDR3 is CATRASHNQPQHF. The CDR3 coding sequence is TGTGCCACCAGGGCCTCCCACAATCAGCCCCAGCATTTT.

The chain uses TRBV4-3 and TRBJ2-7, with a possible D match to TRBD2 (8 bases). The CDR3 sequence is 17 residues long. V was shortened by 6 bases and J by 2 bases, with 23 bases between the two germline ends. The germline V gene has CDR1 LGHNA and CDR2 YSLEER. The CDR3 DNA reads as TGCGCCAGCAGTCAGGGGGTAGCGGGGAACTCTGCCTACGAGCAGTACTTC. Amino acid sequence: CASSQGVAGNSAYEQYF.